This passage covers 15 T cell receptor beta chains from one sample sequenced in a study of identical twins' blood T cells. TCRdb reprocessed the 5' RACE reads via MiXCR and lists one record per CDR3 protein. The sample holds fewer than 450,000 distinct CDR3 sequences, 25% to 35% seen once. The sequencing input was PBMCs. These receptors were taken from a woman aged 18-55 years in good health.

The chain employs TRBV12-5 and TRBJ1-5; D perhaps matches TRBD1 (5 bases). This CDR3 comprises 13 residues. The germline CDR1 and CDR2 sequences are LGHNT and FRNRAP. V was clipped by 1 base and J by 4 bases, with 5 bases between them. The CDR3 loop is CASGLEGNQPQHF. The CDR3 DNA follows: TGTGCTAGTGGTTTGGAGGGGAATCAGCCCCAGCATTTT.

The gene calls are TRBV28 and TRBJ2-7; unclear D gene. This CDR3 is built from 12 residues. Germline V gene sequence: CDR1 MDHEN, CDR2 SYDVKM. The ends were cut back, 9 bases at V and 5 bases at J, with 14 bases in the middle. The CDR3 coding sequence is TGTGCCAGAAGTCCCGATACAGACGAGCAGTACTTC. It encodes CARSPDTDEQYF.

This clonotype was counted many times. The rearrangement joins TRBV12-3 or TRBV12-4 to TRBJ2-7; a possible D gene is TRBD1 (6 bases). CDR3 size: 13 residues. Trimming took 6 bases from V and 4 from J, leaving 13 bases between them. The CDR3 nucleotides read TGTGCCAGCAGGAGACAGGCAGGGTACGAGCAGTACTTC. It yields the protein CASRRQAGYEQYF.

A few counts support this clonotype. V is TRBV5-1 and J is TRBJ2-1, with TRBD2 matching 7 bases. The V segment lost 2 bases and the J segment 9 bases; nucleotides outside the gene matches: 11. CDR1 is SGHRS, CDR2 YFSETQ, per germline. The CDR3 covers 15 residues. CDR3 bases: TGCGCCAGCAGCTTAAATGCGGGAGCGAAGGGTGAGCAGTTCTTC. Translation gives CASSLNAGAKGEQFF.

As regards this clonotype: The junction and the germline gene differ at one end; a read error may be behind it. V gene TRBV20-1 combines with J gene TRBJ2-7, with D uncertain. Germline-derived CDR1 and CDR2 are DFQATT and SNEGSKA (reference sequence). This CDR3 has 12 residues. The CDR3, as DNA: TGCAGTGCTAGACGGGCCACCTACGAGCGGTACTTC. Translating gives CSARRATYERYF.

Ten or more counts support this clonotype. V is TRBV9 and J is TRBJ1-1, with unresolved D. The germline CDR1 and CDR2 sequences are SGDLS and YYNGEE. The CDR3 consists of 14 residues. V was trimmed by 0 bases and J by 2 bases, leaving 8 bases between them. Here the CDR3 reads CASSVDRANTEAFF. CDR3 sequence (DNA): TGTGCCAGCAGCGTAGATAGGGCTAACACTGAAGCTTTCTTT.

This clonotype turned up a few times. This chain connects TRBV12-3 or TRBV12-4 to TRBJ1-3; D might be TRBD1 (6 bases). Trimming removed 3 bases at V and 4 bases at J, with 16 bases between. This CDR3 is 16 amino acids long. The CDR3 protein is CASSFGDNNPGNTIYF. CDR3 DNA: TGTGCCAGCAGTTTTGGGGACAATAATCCGGGAAACACCATATATTTT.

This chain joins TRBV12-3 or TRBV12-4 and TRBJ1-1; no clear D. There are 13 residues in the CDR3. V lost 7 bases to trimming and J lost 1 base, with 10 bases between them. This CDR3 is CASTLNPNTEAFF. CDR3 bases: TGTGCCAGCACCCTCAATCCGAACACTGAAGCTTTCTTT.

This clonotype came up many times. The chain combines TRBV6-6 with TRBJ2-7; 8 nucleotides match TRBD2. Trimming cost V 2 bases and J 3 bases; bases outside gene matches: 3. CDR3 size: 14 residues. The V gene's germline CDR1 is MNHNY and CDR2 SVGAGI (reference sequence). DNA for the CDR3: TGTGCCAGCAGTTACCTTAGCGGGGTCTACGAGCAGTACTTC. This sequence encodes CASSYLSGVYEQYF.

This clonotype was found a few times. The chain recombines TRBV29-1 with TRBJ1-3; D call uncertain. Germline V gene sequence: CDR1 SQVTM, CDR2 ANQGSEA. The CDR3 loop spans 14 amino acids. The V end was cut by 1 base, the J end by 4 bases, with 11 bases between. CDR3 bases: TGCAGCGTTGAAGCCTTAAGTTCAGGAAACACCATATATTTT. It codes for CSVEALSSGNTIYF.

This chain joins TRBV19 and TRBJ2-2; D not certain. The CDR3 covers 12 residues. Between the trimmed V and J ends, which lost 9 bases and 1 base, there was a span of 6 bases. Germline lookup yields CDR1 LNHDA and CDR2 SQIVND (reference sequence). This chain's CDR3 is CASPGNTGELFF. The CDR3 coding sequence is TGTGCCAGCCCGGGGAACACCGGGGAGCTGTTTTTT. Complete variable domain (other parts from reference TRBV19 and TRBJ2-2): DGGITQSPKYLFRKEGQNVTLSCEQNLNHDAMYWYRQDPGQGLRLIYYSQIVNDFQKGDIAEGYSVSREKKESFPLTVTSAQKNPTAFYLCASPGNTGELFFGEGSRLTVL.

This clonotype was recorded a few times. This chain uses TRBV20-1 with TRBJ1-5; the D is unclear. The germline gives CDR1 DFQATT, CDR2 SNEGSKA (reference sequence). Trimming stripped 3 bases from V and 8 bases from J, with 11 bases between. The length of the CDR3 is 12 residues. CDR3 nucleotide sequence: TGCAGTGCTAGGAGGTTCGGAAAGCCCCAGCATTTT. Translation gives CSARRFGKPQHF.

A few counts support this clonotype. This chain uses TRBV20-1 with TRBJ2-1; 11 nucleotides align to TRBD1. V was pared by 5 bases and J by 2 bases, with 8 bases of the junction left unmatched. Germline V lookup: CDR1 DFQATT, CDR2 SNEGSKA (reference sequence). The CDR3 contains 16 residues. The CDR3 nucleotides are TGCAGTGCTGCCCGTCGGGACAGGGGGGCCTACAATGAGCAGTTCTTC. Translating it yields CSAARRDRGAYNEQFF.

This clonotype was detected only a few times. This chain uses TRBV27 with TRBJ2-3; weak D call: TRBD1 (6 bases). This CDR3 is built from 15 residues. With 4 bases removed from V and 2 bases from J, the gap between germline ends came to 13 bases. The germline gives CDR1 MNHEY, CDR2 SMNVEV (reference sequence). As DNA, the CDR3 is TGTGCCAGCAGTTGGACAGATACCAACACAGATACGCAGTATTTT. Translating it yields CASSWTDTNTDTQYF.

The chain recombines TRBV5-1 with TRBJ1-2; D unresolved. CDR1 and CDR2 from the germline V gene are SGHRS and YFSETQ. With 2 bases removed from V and 7 bases from J, the gap between germline ends came to 12 bases. The CDR3 contains 13 residues. The DNA of the CDR3 is TGCGCCAGCAGCTTATTGGAAGAGAGTGGCTACACCTTC. Its translation: CASSLLEESGYTF. The full variable domain, completed using reference TRBV5-1 and TRBJ1-2, is KAGVTQTPRYLIKTRGQQVTLSCSPISGHRSVSWYQQTPGQGLQFLFEYFSETQRNKGNFPGRFSGRQFSNSRSEMNVSTLELGDSALYLCASSLLEESGYTFGSGTRLTVV.